This TCR beta chain stems from a study of T cell responses to AZD1222 COVID-19 vaccine. Using immunoSEQ multiplex PCR, the repertoire was profiled, and TCRdb retains in-frame clones only, with some absent. The data show 75,000 to 90,000 clones, 75% to 90% seen once. J lost 0 bases, V lost 1 base, and 4 bases had no gene match. This CDR3 comprises 16 residues. CDR1 is LNHNV and CDR2 is YYDKDF in the germline V gene (reference sequence). This clonotype originated in an adult in good health. Sequenced material: peripheral blood, taken on day 0 of AZD1222 vaccination. V gene TRBV15 combines with J gene TRBJ2-3, with 7 bases that match TRBD2. The CDR3 nucleotides read TGTGCCACCAGCAGAGCACGGCGGGGGAGCACAGATACGCAGTATTTT. Translated, it gives CATSRARRGSTDTQYF.